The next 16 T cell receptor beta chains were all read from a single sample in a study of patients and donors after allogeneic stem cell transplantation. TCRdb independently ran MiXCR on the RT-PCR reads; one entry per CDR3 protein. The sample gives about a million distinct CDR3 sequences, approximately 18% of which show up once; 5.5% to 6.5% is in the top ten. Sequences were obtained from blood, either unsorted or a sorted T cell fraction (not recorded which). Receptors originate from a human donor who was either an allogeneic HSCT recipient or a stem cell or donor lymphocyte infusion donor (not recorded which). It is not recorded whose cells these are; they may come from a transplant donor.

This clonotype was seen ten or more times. The CDR3, as DNA: TGTGCCAGCAGTGGGAACGAGAGGGCTTATTTCTCTGGAAACACCATATATTTT. The encoded protein is CASSGNERAYFSGNTIYF. V usage is TRBV12-3 or TRBV12-4 and J usage is TRBJ1-3; D remains unclear. Trimming took off 5 bases at V and 0 bases at J, with 20 bases between the two ends. The CDR3 has 18 amino acids.

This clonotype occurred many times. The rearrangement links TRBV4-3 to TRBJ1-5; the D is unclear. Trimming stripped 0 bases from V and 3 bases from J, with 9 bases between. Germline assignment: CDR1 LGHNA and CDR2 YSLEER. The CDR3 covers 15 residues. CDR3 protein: CASSQENSFNQPQHF. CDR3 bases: TGCGCCAGCAGCCAAGAAAACAGCTTCAATCAGCCCCAGCATTTT.

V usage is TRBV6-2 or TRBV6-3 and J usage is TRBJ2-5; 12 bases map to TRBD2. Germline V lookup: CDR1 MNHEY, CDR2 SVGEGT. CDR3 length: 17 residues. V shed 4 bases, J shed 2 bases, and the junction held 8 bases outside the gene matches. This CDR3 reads CASSLLAGGPRQETQYF. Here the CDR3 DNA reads TGTGCCAGCAGTTTACTAGCGGGAGGACCCCGTCAAGAGACCCAGTACTTC.

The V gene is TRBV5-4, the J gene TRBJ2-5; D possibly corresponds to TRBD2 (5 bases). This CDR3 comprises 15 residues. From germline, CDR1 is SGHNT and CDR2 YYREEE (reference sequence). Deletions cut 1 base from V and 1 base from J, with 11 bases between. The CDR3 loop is CASSLSTRAQETQYF. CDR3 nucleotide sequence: TGTGCCAGCAGCTTGTCTACTAGGGCCCAAGAGACCCAGTACTTC.

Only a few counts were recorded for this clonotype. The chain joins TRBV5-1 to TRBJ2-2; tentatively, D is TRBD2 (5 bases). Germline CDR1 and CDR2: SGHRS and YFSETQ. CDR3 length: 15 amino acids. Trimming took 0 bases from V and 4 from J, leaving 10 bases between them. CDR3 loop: CASSLETKSTGELFF. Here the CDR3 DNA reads TGCGCCAGCAGCTTGGAGACTAAGAGCACCGGGGAGCTGTTTTTT.

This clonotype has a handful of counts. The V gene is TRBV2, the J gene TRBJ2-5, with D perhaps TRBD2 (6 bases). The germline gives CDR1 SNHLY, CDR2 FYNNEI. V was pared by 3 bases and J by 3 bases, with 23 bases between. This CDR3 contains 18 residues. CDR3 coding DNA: TGTGCCAGCAGTGATGGGAAGGCAAGCCACCGGACTAAAGAGACCCAGTACTTC. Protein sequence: CASSDGKASHRTKETQYF.

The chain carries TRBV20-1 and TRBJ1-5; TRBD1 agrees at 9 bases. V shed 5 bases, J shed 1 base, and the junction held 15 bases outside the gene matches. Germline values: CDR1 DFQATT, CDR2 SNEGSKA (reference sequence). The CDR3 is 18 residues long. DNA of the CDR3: TGCAGTGCTCCTCTCCTCGGACAGGGGAGCAAAAGCAATCAGCCCCAGCATTTT. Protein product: CSAPLLGQGSKSNQPQHF.

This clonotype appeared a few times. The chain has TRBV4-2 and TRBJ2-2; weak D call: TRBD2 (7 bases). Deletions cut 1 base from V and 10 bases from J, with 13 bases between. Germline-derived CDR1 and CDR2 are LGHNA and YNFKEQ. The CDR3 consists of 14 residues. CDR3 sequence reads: CASSQGWGGLELFF. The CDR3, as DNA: TGTGCCAGCAGCCAAGGTTGGGGGGGCTTGGAGCTGTTTTTT.

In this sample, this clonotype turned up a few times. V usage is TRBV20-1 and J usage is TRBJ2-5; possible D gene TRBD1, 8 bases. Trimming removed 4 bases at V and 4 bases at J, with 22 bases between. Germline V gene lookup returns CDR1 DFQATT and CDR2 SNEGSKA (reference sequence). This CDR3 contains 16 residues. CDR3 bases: TGCAGTGCTACCCGGACAGGGAATGGGAGGGTAGAGACCCAGTACTTC. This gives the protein CSATRTGNGRVETQYF.

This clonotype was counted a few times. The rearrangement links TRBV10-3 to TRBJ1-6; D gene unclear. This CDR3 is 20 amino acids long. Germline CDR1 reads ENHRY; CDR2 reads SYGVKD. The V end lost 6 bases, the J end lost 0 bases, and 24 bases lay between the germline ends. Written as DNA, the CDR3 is TGTGCCATCAGCTCGCGACCAGCAGGAACTAAAAGCTCCTATAATTCACCCCTCCACTTT. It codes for CAISSRPAGTKSSYNSPLHF.

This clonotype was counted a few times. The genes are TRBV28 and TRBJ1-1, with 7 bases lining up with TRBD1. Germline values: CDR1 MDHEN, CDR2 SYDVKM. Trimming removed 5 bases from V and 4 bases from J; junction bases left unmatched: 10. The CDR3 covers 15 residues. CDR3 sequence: CASSLDRVGGTEAFF. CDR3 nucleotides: TGTGCCAGCAGTCTCGACAGGGTTGGTGGCACTGAAGCTTTCTTT. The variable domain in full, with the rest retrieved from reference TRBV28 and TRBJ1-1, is DVKVTQSSRYLVKRTGEKVFLECVQDMDHENMFWYRQDPGLGLRLIYFSYDVKMKEKGDIPEGYSVSREKKERFSLILESASTNQTSMYLCASSLDRVGGTEAFFGQGTRLTVV.

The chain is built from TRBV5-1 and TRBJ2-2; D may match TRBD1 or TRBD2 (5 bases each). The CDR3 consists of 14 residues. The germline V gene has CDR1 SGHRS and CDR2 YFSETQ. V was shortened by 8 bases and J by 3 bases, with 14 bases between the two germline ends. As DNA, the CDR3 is TGCGCCAGGAGATACGGGGCGGACACCGGGGAGCTGTTTTTT. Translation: CARRYGADTGELFF. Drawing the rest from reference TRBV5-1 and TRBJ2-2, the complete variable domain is KAGVTQTPRYLIKTRGQQVTLSCSPISGHRSVSWYQQTPGQGLQFLFEYFSETQRNKGNFPGRFSGRQFSNSRSEMNVSTLELGDSALYLCARRYGADTGELFFGEGSRLTVL.

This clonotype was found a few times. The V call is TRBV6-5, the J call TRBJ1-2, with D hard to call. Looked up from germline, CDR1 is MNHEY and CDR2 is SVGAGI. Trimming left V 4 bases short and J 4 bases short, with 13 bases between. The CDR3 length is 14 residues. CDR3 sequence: CASSFARAGYGYTF. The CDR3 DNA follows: TGTGCCAGCAGTTTCGCGCGGGCAGGCTATGGCTACACCTTC.

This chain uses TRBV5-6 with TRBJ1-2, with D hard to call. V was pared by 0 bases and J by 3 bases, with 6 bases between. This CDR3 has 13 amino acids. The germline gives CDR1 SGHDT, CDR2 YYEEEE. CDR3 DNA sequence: TGTGCCAGCAGCTTGGTCAGCGACTATGGCTACACCTTC. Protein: CASSLVSDYGYTF.

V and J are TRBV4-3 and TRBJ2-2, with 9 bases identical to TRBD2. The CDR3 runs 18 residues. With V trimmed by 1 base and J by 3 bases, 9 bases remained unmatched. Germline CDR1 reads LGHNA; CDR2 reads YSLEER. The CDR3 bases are TGCGCCAGCAGCCAAGCCCCGGCGGGGGGGCCCGACACCGGGGAGCTGTTTTTT. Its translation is CASSQAPAGGPDTGELFF.

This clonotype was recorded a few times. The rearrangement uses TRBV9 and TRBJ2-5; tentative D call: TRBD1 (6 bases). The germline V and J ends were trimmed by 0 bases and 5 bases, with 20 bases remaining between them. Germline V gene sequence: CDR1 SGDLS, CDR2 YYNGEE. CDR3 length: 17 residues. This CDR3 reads CASSVATWAGVQETQYF. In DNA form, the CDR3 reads TGTGCCAGCAGCGTAGCTACTTGGGCAGGGGTGCAGGAGACCCAGTACTTC.